This TCR beta chain originates from a study of T-cell reconstitution after alpha-beta-depleted transplantation in children. Preparation of the TCRbeta library involved a method that used unique molecular identifiers. TCRdb itself ran the PCR reads through MiXCR, one entry per CDR3 protein. The sample consists of approximately 800,000 distinct CDR3 sequences, about 16% of them appearing once. Study conclusions and caveats: One year post-transplant, T-cell counts and diversity were largely derived from T cells produced anew. Alpha-beta T cells about two months after transplant reportedly derived from several hundred expanded graft clones. Surviving recipient T cells and intrathymic progenitors accounted for some patients' high TCRbeta diversity at day 60.

Germline CDR1 MNHEY, CDR2 SVGEGT. V dropped 0 bases and J dropped 7 bases, with 16 bases sitting between them. This CDR3 spans 16 amino acids. Concerning this clonotype itself: The antigen remains unidentified.

Sequencing used PBMCs, mostly from graft donor cells, obtained 360 days after TCRalphabeta/CD19-depleted stem cell transplant. The sequence came from a male patient aged 10 to 17 who had a stem cell transplant for acute lymphoblastic leukemia, so the T cells may come from the graft donor. The V gene is TRBV6-2 or TRBV6-3, the J gene TRBJ1-5; perhaps TRBD1 as D (6 bases). CDR3 DNA sequence: TGTGCCAGCAGTTACTCGAGTGGGGGTCAGGGGCAGCCCCAGCATTTT. It is translated as CASSYSSGGQGQPQHF.